The clone carrying this T cell receptor beta chain was observed a handful of times. The antigen is unknown. Each CDR3 protein gets one entry after TCRdb re-called the reads with MiXCR. The sample records more than 400,000 distinct CDR3 sequences, 26% being singletons. This sample is drawn from a study of T cell repertoires in cytomegalovirus infection. Study-level background: Both a matching HLA type and CMV infection were indicated by public TCR beta signatures.

General observations from the study: Of the TCR beta families, the public ones yielded a cumulative frequency that identified carriers of CMV plus the relevant HLA.

The sequenced sample was PBMCs. This sequence originates from a human donor in good health (CMV status not recorded). Some clones in this sample may be carry-over from other donors' samples.

The chain's CDR3 is CASSFSTTNEKLFF. The CDR3 DNA reads TGTGCCAGCAGTTTTAGCACAACTAATGAAAAACTGTTTTTT. The J gene is TRBJ1-4, the V gene TRBV6-6; D is unresolved. This CDR3 comprises 14 residues. Trimming shortened V by 4 bases and J by 0 bases, and 6 bases separated the two germline ends. Germline CDR1 is MNHNY and CDR2 is SVGAGI (reference sequence).